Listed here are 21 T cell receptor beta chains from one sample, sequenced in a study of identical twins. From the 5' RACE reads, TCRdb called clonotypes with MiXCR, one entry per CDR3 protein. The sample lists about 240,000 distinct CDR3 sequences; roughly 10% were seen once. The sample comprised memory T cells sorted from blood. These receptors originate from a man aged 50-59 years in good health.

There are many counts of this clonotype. The CDR3 nucleotides read TGTGCCATCAGTGAGGGTAGCGGGAGACGGGAGTACGAGCAGTACTTC. It translates to CAISEGSGRREYEQYF. The V and J genes are TRBV10-3 and TRBJ2-7; 9 positions match TRBD2. J gave up 4 bases and V 2 bases, and 9 bases lay outside the gene matches. The CDR3 spans 16 residues. Germline V gene lookup returns CDR1 ENHRY and CDR2 SYGVKD.

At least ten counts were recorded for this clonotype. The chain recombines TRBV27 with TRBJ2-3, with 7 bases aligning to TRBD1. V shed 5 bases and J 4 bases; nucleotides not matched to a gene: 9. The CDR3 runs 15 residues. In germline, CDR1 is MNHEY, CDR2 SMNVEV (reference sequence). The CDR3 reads CASSHDRVLADTQYF. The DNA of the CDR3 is TGTGCCAGCAGTCACGACAGGGTTCTTGCAGATACGCAGTATTTT.

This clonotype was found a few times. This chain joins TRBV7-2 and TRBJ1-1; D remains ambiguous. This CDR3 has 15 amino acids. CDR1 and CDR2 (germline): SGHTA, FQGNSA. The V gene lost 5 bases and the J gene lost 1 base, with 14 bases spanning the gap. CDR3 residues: CASSKKSSRNTEAFF. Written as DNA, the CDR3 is TGTGCCAGCAGCAAGAAATCGTCTCGGAACACTGAAGCTTTCTTT. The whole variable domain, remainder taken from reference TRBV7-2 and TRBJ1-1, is GAGVSQSPSNKVTEKGKDVELRCDPISGHTALYWYRQSLGQGLEFLIYFQGNSAPDKSGLPSDRFSAERTGGSVSTLTIQRTQQEDSAVYLCASSKKSSRNTEAFFGQGTRLTVV.

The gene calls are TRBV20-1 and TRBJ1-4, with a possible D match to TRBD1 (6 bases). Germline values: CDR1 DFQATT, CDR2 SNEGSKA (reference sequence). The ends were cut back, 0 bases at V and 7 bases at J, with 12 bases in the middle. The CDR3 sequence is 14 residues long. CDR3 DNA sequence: TGCAGTGCTAGAGAGGGGGGCGGTAGTGAAAAACTGTTTTTT. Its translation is CSAREGGGSEKLFF.

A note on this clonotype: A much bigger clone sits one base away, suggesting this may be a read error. DNA of the CDR3: TGCAGTGTTAGAGATTGGGGGAACAGTGAAAAACTGTTTTTT. Translation gives CSVRDWGNSEKLFF. V and J are TRBV20-1 and TRBJ1-4; TRBD1 might be the D (5 bases). This CDR3 comprises 14 residues. Germline V lookup: CDR1 DFQATT, CDR2 SNEGSKA (reference sequence).

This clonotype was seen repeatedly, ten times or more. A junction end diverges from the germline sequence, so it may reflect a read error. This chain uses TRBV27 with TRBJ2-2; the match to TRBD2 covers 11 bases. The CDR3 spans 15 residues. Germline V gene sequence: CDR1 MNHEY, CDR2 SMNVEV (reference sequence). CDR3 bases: TGTGCCAGCAGTTCGCACCTCGCTCTAGCGGGGGGGCTGTTTTTT. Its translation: CASSSHLALAGGLFF.

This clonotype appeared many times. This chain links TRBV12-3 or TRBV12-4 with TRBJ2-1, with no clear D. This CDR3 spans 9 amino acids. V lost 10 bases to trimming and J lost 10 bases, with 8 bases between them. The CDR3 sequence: CATGLEQFF. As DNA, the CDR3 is TGTGCCACGGGCCTAGAGCAGTTCTTC.

The CDR3 loop is CASRQRDSGATNEKLFF. Here the CDR3 DNA reads TGCGCCAGCAGGCAAAGGGACTCAGGCGCAACTAATGAAAAACTGTTTTTT. The chain links TRBV4-1 to TRBJ1-4; D may be TRBD1 (5 bases). The germline V gene encodes CDR1 MGHRA and CDR2 YSYEKL. The ends were cut back, 6 bases at V and 0 bases at J, with 17 bases in the middle. The CDR3 sequence is 17 residues long.

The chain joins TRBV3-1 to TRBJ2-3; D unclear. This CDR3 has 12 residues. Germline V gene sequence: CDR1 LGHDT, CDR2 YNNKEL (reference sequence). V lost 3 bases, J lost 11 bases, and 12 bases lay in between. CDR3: CASSHGEYRQYF. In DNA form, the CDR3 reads TGTGCCAGCAGCCATGGAGAATATAGGCAGTATTTT.

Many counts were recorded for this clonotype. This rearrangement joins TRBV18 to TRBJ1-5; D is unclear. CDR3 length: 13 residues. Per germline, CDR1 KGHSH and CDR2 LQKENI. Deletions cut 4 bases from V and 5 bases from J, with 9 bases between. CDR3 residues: CASSREWDQPQHF. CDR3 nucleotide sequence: TGTGCCAGCTCACGAGAGTGGGATCAGCCCCAGCATTTT. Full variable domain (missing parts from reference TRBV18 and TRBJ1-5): NAGVMQNPRHLVRRRGQEARLRCSPMKGHSHVYWYRQLPEEGLKFMVYLQKENIIDESGMPKERFSAEFPKEGPSILRIQQVVRGDSAAYFCASSREWDQPQHFGDGTRLSIL.

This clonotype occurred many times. The CDR3 nucleotides read TGTGCCAGCAGCCCTCGGGGTGCTAATGAAAAACTGTTTTTT. Protein: CASSPRGANEKLFF. The gene calls are TRBV7-8 and TRBJ1-4; D is unresolved. Trimming shortened V by 5 bases and J by 3 bases, and 10 bases separated the two germline ends. From germline, CDR1 is SGHVS and CDR2 FQNEAQ. The CDR3 is 14 residues long.

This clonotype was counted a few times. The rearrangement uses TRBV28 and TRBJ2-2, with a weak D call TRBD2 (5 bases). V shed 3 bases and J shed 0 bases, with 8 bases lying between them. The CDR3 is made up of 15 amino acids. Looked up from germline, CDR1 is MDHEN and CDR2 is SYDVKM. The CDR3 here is CASSFGGANTGELFF. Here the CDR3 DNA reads TGTGCCAGCAGTTTCGGAGGAGCGAACACCGGGGAGCTGTTTTTT.

Here the CDR3 reads CASSPPGTGNEKLFF. In nucleotides, the CDR3 is TGTGCCAGCTCACCACCTGGGACAGGGAATGAAAAACTGTTTTTT. The chain combines TRBV18 with TRBJ1-4; 9 positions agree with TRBD1. The V segment lost 0 bases and the J segment 5 bases; nucleotides outside the gene matches: 1. The length of the CDR3 is 15 residues. The germline gives CDR1 KGHSH, CDR2 LQKENI.

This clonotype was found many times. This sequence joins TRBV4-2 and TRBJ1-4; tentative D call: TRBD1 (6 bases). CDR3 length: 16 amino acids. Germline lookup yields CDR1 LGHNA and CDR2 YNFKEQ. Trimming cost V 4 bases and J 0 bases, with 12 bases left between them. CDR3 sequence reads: CASSPLDSSTNEKLFF. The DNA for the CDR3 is TGTGCCAGCAGCCCCCTGGACAGCTCAACTAATGAAAAACTGTTTTTT.

The CDR3 coding sequence is TGCGCCAGCCGCTACAGCAGAACCTATAATTCACCCCTCCACTTT. Protein sequence: CASRYSRTYNSPLHF. The chain is built from TRBV4-3 and TRBJ1-6; D is uncertain. The germline CDR1 and CDR2 sequences are LGHNA and YSLEER. The CDR3 has 15 amino acids. V was shortened by 8 bases and J by 2 bases, with 13 bases between the two germline ends.

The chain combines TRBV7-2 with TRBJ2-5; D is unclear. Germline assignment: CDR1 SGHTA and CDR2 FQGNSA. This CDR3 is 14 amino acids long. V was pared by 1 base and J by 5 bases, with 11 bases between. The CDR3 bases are TGTGCCAGCAGCTTAGACGTGAGCCAGGAGACCCAGTACTTC. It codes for CASSLDVSQETQYF. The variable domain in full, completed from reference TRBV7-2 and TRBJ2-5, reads GAGVSQSPSNKVTEKGKDVELRCDPISGHTALYWYRQSLGQGLEFLIYFQGNSAPDKSGLPSDRFSAERTGGSVSTLTIQRTQQEDSAVYLCASSLDVSQETQYFGPGTRLLVL.

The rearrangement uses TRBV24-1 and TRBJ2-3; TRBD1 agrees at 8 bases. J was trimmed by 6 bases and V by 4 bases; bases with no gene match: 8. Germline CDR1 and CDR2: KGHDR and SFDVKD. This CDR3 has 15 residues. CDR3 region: CATSDSDRGRDTQYF. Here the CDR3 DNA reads TGTGCCACCAGTGACTCAGACAGGGGAAGGGATACGCAGTATTTT.

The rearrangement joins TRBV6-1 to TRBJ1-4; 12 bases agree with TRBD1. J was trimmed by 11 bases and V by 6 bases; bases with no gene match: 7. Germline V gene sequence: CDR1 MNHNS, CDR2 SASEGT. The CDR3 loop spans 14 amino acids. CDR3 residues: CASRDPGTGGKLFF. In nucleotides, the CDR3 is TGTGCCAGCAGGGACCCTGGGACAGGGGGCAAACTGTTTTTT.

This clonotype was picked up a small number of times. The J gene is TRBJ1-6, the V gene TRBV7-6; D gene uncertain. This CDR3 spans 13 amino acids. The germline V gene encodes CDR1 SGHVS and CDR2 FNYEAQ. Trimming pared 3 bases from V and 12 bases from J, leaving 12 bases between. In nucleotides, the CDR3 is TGTGCCAGCAGCTTCGGTGTTATGGGACCCCTCCACTTT. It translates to CASSFGVMGPLHF.

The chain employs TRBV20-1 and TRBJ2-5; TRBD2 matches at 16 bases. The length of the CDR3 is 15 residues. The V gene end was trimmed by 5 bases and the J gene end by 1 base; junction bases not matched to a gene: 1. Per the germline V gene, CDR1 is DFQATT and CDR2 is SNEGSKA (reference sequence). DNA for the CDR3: TGCAGTGCTGGGACTAGCGGGAGGGTCCAAGAGACCCAGTACTTC. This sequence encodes CSAGTSGRVQETQYF.

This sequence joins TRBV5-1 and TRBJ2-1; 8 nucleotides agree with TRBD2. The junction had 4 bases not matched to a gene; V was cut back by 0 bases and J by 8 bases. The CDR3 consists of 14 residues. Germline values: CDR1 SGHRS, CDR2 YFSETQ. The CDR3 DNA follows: TGCGCCAGCAGCTTGGGCGGGACTAGGGATGAGCAGTTCTTC. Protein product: CASSLGGTRDEQFF.